The rows below give T cell receptor beta chains drawn from one sample of a study of T cell repertoires in cytomegalovirus infection. TCRdb re-derived calls from the reads in MiXCR, one entry per CDR3 protein. The profile shows under 200,000 distinct CDR3 sequences, roughly 9.8% of them singletons. The sequencing input was PBMCs. These receptors all stem from a human donor in good health (CMV status not recorded). Some clones in this sample may be carry-over from other donors' samples. Both conserved end residues are part of each CDR3. Each record gives: clone size, D gene, J gene, V gene, CDR3 protein, CDR3 DNA. The D gene is left open where the match is weak. Expanded clones get a size class; other rows say once, few or many, or leave the size out.

many,TRBD2,TRBJ2-1,TRBV20-1,CSAEVSGAYNEQFF,TGCAGTGCCGAGGTGAGCGGGGCCTACAATGAGCAGTTCTTC
many,TRBD1,TRBJ1-6,TRBV28,CASSLRGTGVSPLHF,TGTGCCAGCAGTTTAAGGGGGACAGGGGTTTCACCCCTCCACTTT
.,.,TRBJ1-4,TRBV28,CASRGDLANEKLFF,TGTGCCAGCAGGGGCGATTTGGCTAATGAAAAACTGTTTTTT
many,.,TRBJ2-1,TRBV7-8,CASSLMGLRAEQFF,TGTGCCAGCAGCTTAATGGGGCTCAGGGCTGAGCAGTTCTTC
few,TRBD2,TRBJ2-2,TRBV6-5,CASSYTSGGPRNTGELFF,TGTGCCAGCAGTTATACTAGCGGGGGCCCCAGGAACACCGGGGAGCTGTTTTTT
.,.,TRBJ2-1,TRBV14,CASSQDQRKQFF,TGTGCCAGCAGCCAAGACCAGCGGAAGCAGTTCTTC
many,TRBD1,TRBJ2-7,TRBV7-2,CASSTRTGFDYEQYF,TGTGCCAGCAGCACCCGGACAGGGTTCGACTACGAGCAGTACTTC
many,TRBD1,TRBJ1-5,TRBV6-6,CASTGTGTNQPQHF,TGTGCCAGCACCGGGACAGGGACTAATCAGCCCCAGCATTTT
many,.,TRBJ1-3,TRBV12-3/TRBV12-4,CASSLDSSGNTIYF,TGTGCCAGCAGCCTGGACAGCTCTGGAAACACCATATATTTT
many,.,TRBJ2-7,TRBV20-1,CSAGLGGDEQYF,TGCAGTGCTGGCTTAGGAGGGGACGAGCAGTACTTC
few,.,TRBJ2-3,TRBV29-1,CSVEGAGLDTQYF,TGCAGCGTTGAAGGGGCAGGATTAGATACGCAGTATTTT
.,.,TRBJ1-1,TRBV7-4,CASSEERNTEAFF,TGTGCCAGCAGCGAAGAAAGAAACACTGAAGCTTTCTTT
.,.,TRBJ2-5,TRBV7-4,CASVWTDETQYF,TGTGCCAGCGTTTGGACAGACGAGACCCAGTACTTC
many,TRBD2,TRBJ2-3,TRBV7-2,CASSLGVGLAGGPSDTQYF,TGTGCCAGCAGCTTAGGGGTGGGTCTAGCGGGAGGGCCGTCCGATACGCAGTATTTT
many,TRBD1,TRBJ2-7,TRBV25-1,CASSGGLGQGGLYEQYF,TGTGCCAGCAGTGGGGGTTTAGGACAGGGCGGGCTCTACGAGCAGTACTTC
many,.,TRBJ1-4,TRBV7-8,CASSLPRQPGDYEKLFF,TGTGCCAGCAGCTTACCACGACAGCCAGGGGATTATGAAAAACTGTTTTTT
.,.,TRBJ1-1,TRBV19,CASSTNLHRETEAFF,TGTGCCAGTAGTACCAACTTACACAGGGAAACTGAAGCTTTCTTT
many,.,TRBJ2-3,TRBV12-5,CASGWNTDTQYF,TGTGCTAGTGGTTGGAACACAGATACGCAGTATTTT
many,.,TRBJ1-6,TRBV4-3,CASSQELINSPLHF,TGCGCCAGCAGCCAAGAACTGATTAATTCACCCCTCCACTTT
.,TRBD2,TRBJ2-7,TRBV7-9,CASSPPSGSSYEQYF,TGTGCCAGCAGCCCGCCTAGCGGGAGCTCCTACGAGCAGTACTTC
.,TRBD1,TRBJ2-3,TRBV6-6,CASRATGGADTQYF,TGTGCCAGCAGGGCAACAGGGGGAGCAGATACGCAGTATTTT
many,.,TRBJ1-1,TRBV6-2/TRBV6-3,CASTQGRLGGNTEAFF,TGTGCCAGCACCCAGGGACGACTAGGCGGGAACACTGAAGCTTTCTTT
many,.,TRBJ1-5,TRBV6-6,CASSYSRQGNQPQHF,TGTGCCAGCAGTTACTCGAGGCAGGGAAATCAGCCCCAGCATTTT
.,.,TRBJ1-2,TRBV4-3,CASSQEHSSYGYTF,TGCGCCAGCAGCCAAGAGCACTCATCCTATGGCTACACCTTC
many,TRBD2,TRBJ2-1,TRBV28,CASSFSGLAGALSYNEQFF,TGTGCCAGCAGTTTTTCGGGACTAGCGGGAGCCCTCTCCTACAATGAGCAGTTCTTC
many,TRBD1,TRBJ1-1,TRBV6-6,CASSYVQGYPQGEAFF,TGTGCCAGCAGTTACGTACAGGGGTACCCCCAGGGAGAAGCTTTCTTT
many,.,TRBJ1-1,TRBV7-2,CASSPPGINTEAFF,TGTGCCAGCAGCCCACCGGGGATTAACACTGAAGCTTTCTTT
.,TRBD2,TRBJ2-1,TRBV24-1,CATSVAGGKNEQFF,TGTGCCACCAGTGTCGCGGGAGGTAAAAATGAGCAGTTCTTC
many,.,TRBJ2-2,TRBV7-7,CASSLVEAAGELFF,TGTGCTAGCAGCTTAGTGGAGGCCGCCGGGGAGCTGTTTTTT
many,.,TRBJ2-1,TRBV7-9,CASSLAEGGTEQFF,TGTGCCAGCAGCTTAGCGGAAGGTGGGACAGAGCAGTTCTTC
few,TRBD2,TRBJ2-1,TRBV5-6,CASSLGGGPNEQFF,TGTGCCAGCAGCTTGGGGGGAGGGCCGAATGAGCAGTTCTTC
many,TRBD1,TRBJ1-2,TRBV7-2,CASSSRQGGGYGYTF,TGTGCCAGCAGCTCCCGACAGGGAGGGGGTTATGGCTACACCTTC
few,.,TRBJ1-1,TRBV20-1,CSAIDDPGEAFF,TGCAGTGCTATAGATGACCCCGGGGAAGCTTTCTTT
many,.,TRBJ1-5,TRBV28,CASSSTVNQPQHF,TGTGCCAGCAGTTCAACAGTCAATCAGCCCCAGCATTTT
many,.,TRBJ2-1,TRBV14,CASSRSGGPLNEQFF,TGTGCCAGCAGCCGTTCCGGGGGGCCATTGAATGAGCAGTTCTTC
many,TRBD1,TRBJ2-7,TRBV7-2,CASSLVSGQPYEQYF,TGTGCCAGCAGCTTAGTGTCGGGACAGCCCTACGAGCAGTACTTC
many,.,TRBJ2-6,TRBV7-2,CASSNRGGSGANVLTF,TGTGCCAGCAGCAACAGAGGGGGCTCTGGGGCCAACGTCCTGACTTTC
few,.,TRBJ2-7,TRBV5-6,CASSLPGIRAYEQYF,TGTGCCAGCAGCTTGCCAGGGATCAGGGCCTACGAGCAGTACTTC